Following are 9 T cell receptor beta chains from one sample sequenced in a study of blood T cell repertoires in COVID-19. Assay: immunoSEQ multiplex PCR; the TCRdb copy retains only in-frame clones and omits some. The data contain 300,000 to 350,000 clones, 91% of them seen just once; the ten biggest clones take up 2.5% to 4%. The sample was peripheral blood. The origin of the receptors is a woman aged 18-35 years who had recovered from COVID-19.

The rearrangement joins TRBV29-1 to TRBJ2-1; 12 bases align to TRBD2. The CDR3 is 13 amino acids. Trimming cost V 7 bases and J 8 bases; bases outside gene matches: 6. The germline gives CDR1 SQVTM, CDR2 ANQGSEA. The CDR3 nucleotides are TGCAGCGCCACTAGCGGGAGGACCTATGAGCAGTTCTTC. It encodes CSATSGRTYEQFF.

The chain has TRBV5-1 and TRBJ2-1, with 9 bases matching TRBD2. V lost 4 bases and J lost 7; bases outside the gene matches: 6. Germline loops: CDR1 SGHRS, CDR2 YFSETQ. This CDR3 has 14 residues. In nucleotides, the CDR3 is TGCGCCAGCAGCCCCGGACTAGCGAATAATGAGCAGTTCTTC. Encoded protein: CASSPGLANNEQFF.

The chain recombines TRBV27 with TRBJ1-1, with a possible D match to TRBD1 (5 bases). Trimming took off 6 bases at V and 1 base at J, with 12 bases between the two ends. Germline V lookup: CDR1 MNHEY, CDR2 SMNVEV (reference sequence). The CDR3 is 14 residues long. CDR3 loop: CASSLIQGNTEAFF. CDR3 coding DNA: TGTGCCAGCAGCCTAATCCAGGGGAACACTGAAGCTTTCTTT.

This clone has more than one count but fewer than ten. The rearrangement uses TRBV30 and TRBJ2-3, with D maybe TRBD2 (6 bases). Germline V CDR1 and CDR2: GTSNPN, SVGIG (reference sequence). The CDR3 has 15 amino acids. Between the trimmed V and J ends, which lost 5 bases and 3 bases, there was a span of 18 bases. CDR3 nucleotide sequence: TGTGCCTGGGGAAGACGGGCGGGAAGGACAGATACGCAGTATTTT. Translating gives CAWGRRAGRTDTQYF. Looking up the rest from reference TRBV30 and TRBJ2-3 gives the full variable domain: SQTIHQWPATLVQPVGSPLSLECTVEGTSNPNLYWYRQAAGRGLQLLFYSVGIGQISSEVPQNLSASRPQDRQFILSSKKLLLSDSGFYLCAWGRRAGRTDTQYFGPGTRLTVL.

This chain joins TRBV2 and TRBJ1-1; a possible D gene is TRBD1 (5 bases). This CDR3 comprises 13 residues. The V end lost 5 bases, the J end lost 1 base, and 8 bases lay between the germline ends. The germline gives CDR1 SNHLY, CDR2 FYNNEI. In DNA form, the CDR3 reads TGTGCCAGCAGTTGGGGGGAGAACACTGAAGCTTTCTTT. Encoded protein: CASSWGENTEAFF.

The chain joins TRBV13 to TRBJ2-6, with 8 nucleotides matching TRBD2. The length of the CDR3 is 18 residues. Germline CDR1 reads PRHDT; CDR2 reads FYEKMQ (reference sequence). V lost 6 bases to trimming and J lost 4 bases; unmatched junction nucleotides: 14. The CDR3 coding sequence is TGTGCCAGCAGTCTATCCCGGGCTAGCGGGTACGGGGCCAACGTCCTGACTTTC. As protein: CASSLSRASGYGANVLTF.

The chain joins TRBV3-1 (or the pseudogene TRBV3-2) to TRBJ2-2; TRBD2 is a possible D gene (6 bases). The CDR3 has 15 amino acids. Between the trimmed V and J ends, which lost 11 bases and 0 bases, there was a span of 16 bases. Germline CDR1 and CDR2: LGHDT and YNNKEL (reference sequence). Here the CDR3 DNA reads TGTGCCGGGGTCGGTCGCGGGGCGAACACCGGGGAGCTGTTTTTT. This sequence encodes CAGVGRGANTGELFF.

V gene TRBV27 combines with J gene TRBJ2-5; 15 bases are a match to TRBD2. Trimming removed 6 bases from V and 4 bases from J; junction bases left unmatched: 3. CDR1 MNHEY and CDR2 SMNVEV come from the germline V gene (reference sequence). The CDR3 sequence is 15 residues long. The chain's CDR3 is CASSWGLAGGETQYF. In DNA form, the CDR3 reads TGTGCCAGCAGCTGGGGACTAGCGGGAGGAGAGACCCAGTACTTC.

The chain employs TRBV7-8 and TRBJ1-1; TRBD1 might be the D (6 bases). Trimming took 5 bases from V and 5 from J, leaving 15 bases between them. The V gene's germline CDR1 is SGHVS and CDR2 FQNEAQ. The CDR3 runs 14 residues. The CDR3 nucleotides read TGTGCCAGCAGCCTAAGTGAGGGGACAACTGAAGCTTTCTTT. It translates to CASSLSEGTTEAFF. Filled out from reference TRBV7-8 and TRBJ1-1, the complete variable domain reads GAGVSQSPRYKVAKRGQDVALRCDPISGHVSLFWYQQALGQGPEFLTYFQNEAQLDKSGLPSDRFFAERPEGSVSTLKIQRTQQEDSAVYLCASSLSEGTTEAFFGQGTRLTVV.